Below are 13 T cell receptor beta chains sequenced from a single sample in a study of control samples from healthy donors and cancer patients. The protocol was immunoSEQ multiplex PCR, while the TCRdb copy is restricted to in-frame clones and leaves out a portion. The table includes around 120,000 clones, 85% to 90% detected once. The sequenced sample consisted of blood. The receptors come from a woman in her seventies in good health.

The chain couples TRBV11-2 to TRBJ1-4; weak D call: TRBD1 (5 bases). The CDR3 covers 16 residues. The ends were cut back, 5 bases at V and 8 bases at J, with 21 bases in the middle. Germline CDR1 SGHAT, CDR2 FQNNGV. The DNA for the CDR3 is TGTGCCAGCAGCCCAGCGCGGGGGGTGATGGAGGAAAAACTGTTTTTT. It specifies CASSPARGVMEEKLFF.

On this clone: Other DNA sequences in the same sample also yield this CDR3. V and J are TRBV7-6 and TRBJ1-1; 10 nucleotides line up with TRBD1. The J segment lost 7 bases and the V segment lost 5 bases, leaving 10 bases of the junction unmatched. Germline CDR1 and CDR2: SGHVS and FNYEAQ. CDR3 size: 15 residues. The CDR3 here is CASSARDRGLREAFF. The CDR3, as DNA: TGTGCCAGCAGCGCCCGGGACAGGGGTTTGCGTGAAGCTTTCTTT.

This clone occurred a few times. V gene TRBV6-5 combines with J gene TRBJ2-3; 7 nucleotides match TRBD2. The CDR3 loop spans 14 amino acids. The germline gives CDR1 MNHEY, CDR2 SVGAGI. The ends lost 2 bases at V and 4 bases at J; junction bases unmatched: 3. The chain's CDR3 is CASSYRGDADTQYF. For the CDR3, the DNA is TGTGCCAGCAGTTACCGGGGGGACGCAGATACGCAGTATTTT.

The chain carries TRBV5-4 and TRBJ1-6; 7 bases map to TRBD1. Germline V gene sequence: CDR1 SGHNT, CDR2 YYREEE (reference sequence). Trimming took 4 bases from V and 2 from J; bases not matched to a gene: 9. This CDR3 comprises 17 residues. The DNA of the CDR3 is TGTGCCAGCAGCCCCCAGGGGGACGTCACCTATAATTCACCCCTCCACTTT. Protein sequence: CASSPQGDVTYNSPLHF.

The J gene is TRBJ1-3, the V gene TRBV24-1; 7 nucleotides agree with TRBD1. This CDR3 has 18 residues. V was pared by 4 bases and J by 4 bases, with 15 bases of the junction left unmatched. Per the germline V gene, CDR1 is KGHDR and CDR2 is SFDVKD. CDR3 bases: TGTGCCACCAGTGACCCAGGGGGACCCTACTTCGTGGGAAACACCATATATTTT. Protein product: CATSDPGGPYFVGNTIYF.

This clone was counted a single time. The rearrangement uses TRBV6-4 and TRBJ2-1; D is undetermined. V lost 3 bases to trimming and J lost 0 bases, with 6 bases between them. This CDR3 region has 14 residues. CDR1 is MRHNA, CDR2 SNTAGT, per germline. Written as DNA, the CDR3 is TGTGCCAGCAGTGATATGGGCTCCTACAATGAGCAGTTCTTC. Translating gives CASSDMGSYNEQFF.

The genes are TRBV18 and TRBJ1-5; no clear D. The CDR3 is made up of 13 amino acids. CDR1 KGHSH and CDR2 LQKENI come from the germline V gene. The V and J ends lost 2 bases and 5 bases respectively, with 7 bases between them. The CDR3 spells CASSPYAHQPQHF. The CDR3, as DNA: TGTGCCAGCTCACCATATGCTCATCAGCCCCAGCATTTT.

The rearrangement links TRBV5-1 to TRBJ2-2; unclear D gene. The CDR3 runs to 17 residues. Per the germline V gene, CDR1 is SGHRS and CDR2 is YFSETQ. The ends were cut back, 1 base at V and 4 bases at J, with 17 bases in the middle. The CDR3 region has the DNA TGCGCCAGCAGCTTGAGGCCGGACCAAGCGCGCACCGGGGAGCTGTTTTTT. It is translated as CASSLRPDQARTGELFF.

The CDR3 sequence: CASSQLPRAAYGYTF. CDR3 DNA: TGTGCCAGCAGCCAATTACCCCGAGCCGCCTATGGCTACACCTTC. The V gene is TRBV13, the J gene TRBJ1-2; no definite D call. The CDR3 sequence is 15 residues long. The germline V and J ends were trimmed by 5 bases and 4 bases, with 17 bases remaining between them. Germline V gene sequence: CDR1 PRHDT, CDR2 FYEKMQ (reference sequence).

The chain is built from TRBV7-8 and TRBJ2-5; D is perhaps TRBD1 (6 bases). Looked up from germline, CDR1 is SGHVS and CDR2 is FQNEAQ. The CDR3 extends over 16 amino acids. Trimming took 6 bases from V and 5 from J, leaving 22 bases between them. This CDR3 reads CASSQGSGSNGETQYF. Written as DNA, the CDR3 is TGTGCCAGCAGTCAGGGGAGTGGGAGCAACGGGGAGACCCAGTACTTC.

A single count supports this clone. This rearrangement joins TRBV6-6 to TRBJ2-7; D is possibly TRBD1 or TRBD2 (5 bases each). Germline V gene data show CDR1 as MNHNY and CDR2 as SVGAGI (reference sequence). The V gene lost 6 bases and the J gene lost 2 bases, with 11 bases spanning the gap. The CDR3 contains 13 residues. CDR3 loop: CASSPGTAYEQYF. The CDR3 DNA sequence: TGTGCCAGCAGCCCCGGGACGGCCTACGAGCAGTACTTC.

This chain uses TRBV30 with TRBJ2-5; possibly TRBD1 for D (6 bases). V lost 2 bases and J 3 bases, leaving 13 bases between the germline ends. This CDR3 comprises 14 residues. Per the germline V gene, CDR1 is GTSNPN and CDR2 is SVGIG (reference sequence). In DNA, the CDR3 is TGTGCCTGGAGTACCGGGACACCTAAAGAGACCCAGTACTTC. Protein sequence: CAWSTGTPKETQYF.

Here the CDR3 DNA reads TGTGCCAGCAGCTTTTGGGGAGCACTTCTCGGGAATCACTATGGCTACACCTTC. Amino acids: CASSFWGALLGNHYGYTF. This chain connects TRBV11-3 to TRBJ1-2; D remains ambiguous. V was clipped by 3 bases and J by 3 bases, with 23 bases between them. CDR1 and CDR2 from the germline V gene are SGHNT and YENEEA. CDR3 length equals 18 residues.